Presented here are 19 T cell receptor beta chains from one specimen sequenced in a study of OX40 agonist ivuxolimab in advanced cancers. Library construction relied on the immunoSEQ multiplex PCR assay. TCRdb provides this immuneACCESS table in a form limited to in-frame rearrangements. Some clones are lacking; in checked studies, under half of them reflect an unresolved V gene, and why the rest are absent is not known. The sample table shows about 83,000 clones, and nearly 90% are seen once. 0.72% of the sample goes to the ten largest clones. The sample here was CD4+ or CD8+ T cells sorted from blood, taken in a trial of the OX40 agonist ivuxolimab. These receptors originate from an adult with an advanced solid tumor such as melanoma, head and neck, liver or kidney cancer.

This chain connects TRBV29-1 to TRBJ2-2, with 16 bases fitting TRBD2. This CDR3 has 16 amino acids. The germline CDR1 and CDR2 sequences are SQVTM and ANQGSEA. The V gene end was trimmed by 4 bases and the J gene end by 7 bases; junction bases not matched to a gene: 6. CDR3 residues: CSVAGTSGRANGELFF. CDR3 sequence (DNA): TGCAGCGTTGCCGGGACTAGCGGGAGGGCGAACGGGGAGCTGTTTTTT.

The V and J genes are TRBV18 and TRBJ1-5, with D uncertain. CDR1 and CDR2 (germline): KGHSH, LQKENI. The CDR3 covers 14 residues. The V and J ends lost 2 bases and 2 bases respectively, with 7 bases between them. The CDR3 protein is CASSPEAGNQPQHF. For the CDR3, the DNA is TGTGCCAGCTCACCAGAAGCAGGCAATCAGCCCCAGCATTTT.

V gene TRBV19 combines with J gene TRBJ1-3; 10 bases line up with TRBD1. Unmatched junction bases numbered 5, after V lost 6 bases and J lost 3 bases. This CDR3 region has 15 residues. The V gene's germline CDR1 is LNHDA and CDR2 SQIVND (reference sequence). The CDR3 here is CASRPTGGLGNTIYF. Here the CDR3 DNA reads TGTGCCAGTAGGCCGACAGGGGGCCTTGGAAACACCATATATTTT.

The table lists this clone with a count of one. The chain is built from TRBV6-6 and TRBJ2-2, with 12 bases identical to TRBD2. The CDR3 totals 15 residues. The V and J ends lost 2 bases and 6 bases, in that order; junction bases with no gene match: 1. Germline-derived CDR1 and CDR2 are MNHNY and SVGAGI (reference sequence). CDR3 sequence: CASSYRLAGAGELFF. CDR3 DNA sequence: TGTGCCAGCAGTTACCGACTAGCGGGAGCCGGGGAGCTGTTTTTT.

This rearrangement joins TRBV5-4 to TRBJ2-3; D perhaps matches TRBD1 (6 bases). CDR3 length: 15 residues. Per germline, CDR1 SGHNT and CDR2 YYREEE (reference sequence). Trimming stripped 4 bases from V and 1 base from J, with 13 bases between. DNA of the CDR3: TGTGCCAGCAGCGCCAGGGGTAGGGGCACAGATACGCAGTATTTT. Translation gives CASSARGRGTDTQYF.

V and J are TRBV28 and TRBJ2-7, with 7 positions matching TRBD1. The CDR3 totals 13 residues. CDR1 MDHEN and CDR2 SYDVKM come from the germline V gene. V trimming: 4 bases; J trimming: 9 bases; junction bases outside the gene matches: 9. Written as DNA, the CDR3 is TGTGCCAGCAGTTCCGGGACAGAGAAGGCGCAGTACTTC. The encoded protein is CASSSGTEKAQYF.

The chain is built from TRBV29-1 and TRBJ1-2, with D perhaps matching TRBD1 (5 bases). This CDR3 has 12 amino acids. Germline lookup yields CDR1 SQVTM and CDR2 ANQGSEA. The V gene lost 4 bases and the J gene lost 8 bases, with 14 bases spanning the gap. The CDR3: CSVVIVGDGYTF. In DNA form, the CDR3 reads TGCAGCGTTGTGATAGTAGGGGACGGCTACACCTTC.

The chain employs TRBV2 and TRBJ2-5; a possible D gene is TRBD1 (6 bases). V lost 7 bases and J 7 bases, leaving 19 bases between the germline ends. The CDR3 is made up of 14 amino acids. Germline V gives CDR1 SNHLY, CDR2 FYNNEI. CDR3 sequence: CASTRTALGGTQYF. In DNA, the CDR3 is TGTGCCAGCACCCGGACAGCCTTGGGTGGGACCCAGTACTTC.

This CDR3 reads CASSSWDRANTEAFF. The DNA for the CDR3 is TGTGCCAGCAGCTCCTGGGACAGGGCCAACACTGAAGCTTTCTTT. This sequence joins TRBV5-6 and TRBJ1-1, with 9 bases fitting TRBD1. This CDR3 is 15 amino acids long. The V and J ends lost 3 bases and 2 bases, in that order; junction bases with no gene match: 5. Germline V CDR1 and CDR2: SGHDT, YYEEEE.

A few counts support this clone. The CDR3 bases are TGTGCCAGTAGTTTCGGACAGGAGGATGAAGCTTTCTTT. Translating it yields CASSFGQEDEAFF. The rearrangement links TRBV19 to TRBJ1-1; 7 bases fit TRBD1. This CDR3 is 13 amino acids long. The germline gives CDR1 LNHDA, CDR2 SQIVND (reference sequence). V dropped 5 bases and J dropped 7; count of bases not matched to a gene: 7.

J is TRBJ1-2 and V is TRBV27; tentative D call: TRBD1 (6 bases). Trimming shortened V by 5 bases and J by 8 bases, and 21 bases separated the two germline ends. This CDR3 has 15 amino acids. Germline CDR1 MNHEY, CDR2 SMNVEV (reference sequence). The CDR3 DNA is TGTGCCAGCAGTAGAACAGGACAGTCTTCGAGGGGCTACACCTTC. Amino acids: CASSRTGQSSRGYTF.

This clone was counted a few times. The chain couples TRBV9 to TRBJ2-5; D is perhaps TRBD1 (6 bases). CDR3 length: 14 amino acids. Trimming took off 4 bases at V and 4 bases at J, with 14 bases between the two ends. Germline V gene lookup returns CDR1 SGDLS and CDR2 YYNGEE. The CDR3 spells CASSLTQGGETQYF. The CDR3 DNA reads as TGTGCCAGCAGCTTAACACAGGGTGGAGAGACCCAGTACTTC.

This chain's CDR3 is CASKKTSDSSYEQYF. In DNA, the CDR3 is TGTGCCAGCAAGAAAACTAGCGATAGCTCCTACGAGCAGTACTTC. The rearrangement links TRBV6-5 to TRBJ2-7, with 7 bases aligning to TRBD2. The ends lost 7 bases at V and 0 bases at J; junction bases unmatched: 9. Germline loops: CDR1 MNHEY, CDR2 SVGAGI. The CDR3 has 15 amino acids.

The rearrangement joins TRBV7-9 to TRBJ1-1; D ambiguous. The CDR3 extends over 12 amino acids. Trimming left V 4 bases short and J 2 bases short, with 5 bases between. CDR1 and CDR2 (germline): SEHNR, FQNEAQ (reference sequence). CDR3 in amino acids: CASSSSNTEAFF. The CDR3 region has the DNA TGTGCCAGCAGCTCTAGCAACACTGAAGCTTTCTTT.

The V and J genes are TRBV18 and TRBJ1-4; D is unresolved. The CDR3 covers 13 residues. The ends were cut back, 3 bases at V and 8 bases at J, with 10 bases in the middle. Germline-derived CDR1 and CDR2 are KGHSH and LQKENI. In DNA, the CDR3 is TGTGCCAGCTCACCCCGGTGGGAAGAAAAACTGTTTTTT. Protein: CASSPRWEEKLFF.

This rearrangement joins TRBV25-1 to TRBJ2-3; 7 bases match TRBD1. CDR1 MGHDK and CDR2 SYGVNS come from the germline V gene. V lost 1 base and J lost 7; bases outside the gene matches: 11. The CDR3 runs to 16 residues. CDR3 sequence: CASSEFLGQEVHTQYF. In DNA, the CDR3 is TGTGCCAGCAGTGAATTTCTCGGACAGGAGGTCCATACGCAGTATTTT. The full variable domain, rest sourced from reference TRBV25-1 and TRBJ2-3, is EADIYQTPRYLVIGTGKKITLECSQTMGHDKMYWYQQDPGMELHLIHYSYGVNSTEKGDLSSESTVSRIRTEHFPLTLESARPSHTSQYLCASSEFLGQEVHTQYFGPGTRLTVL.

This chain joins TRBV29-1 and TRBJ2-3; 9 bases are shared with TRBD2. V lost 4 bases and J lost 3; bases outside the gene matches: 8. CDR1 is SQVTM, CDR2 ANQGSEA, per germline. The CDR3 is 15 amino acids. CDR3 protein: CSVGGTSPHTDTQYF. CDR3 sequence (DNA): TGCAGCGTTGGCGGGACTAGCCCCCATACAGATACGCAGTATTTT.

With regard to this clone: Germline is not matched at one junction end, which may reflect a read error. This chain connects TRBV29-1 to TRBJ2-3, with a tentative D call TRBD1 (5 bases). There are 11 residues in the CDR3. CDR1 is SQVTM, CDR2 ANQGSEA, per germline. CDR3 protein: CSVEAGHPQTF. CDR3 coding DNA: TGCAGCGTTGAAGCCGGACACCCTCAAACTTTT.

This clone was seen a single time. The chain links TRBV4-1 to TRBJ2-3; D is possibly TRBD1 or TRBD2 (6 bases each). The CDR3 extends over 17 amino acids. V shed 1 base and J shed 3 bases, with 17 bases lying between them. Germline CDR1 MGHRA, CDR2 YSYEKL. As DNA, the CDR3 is TGCGCCAGCAGCCAAGGGACCCCGGGGGCGGGTACAGATACGCAGTATTTT. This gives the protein CASSQGTPGAGTDTQYF.